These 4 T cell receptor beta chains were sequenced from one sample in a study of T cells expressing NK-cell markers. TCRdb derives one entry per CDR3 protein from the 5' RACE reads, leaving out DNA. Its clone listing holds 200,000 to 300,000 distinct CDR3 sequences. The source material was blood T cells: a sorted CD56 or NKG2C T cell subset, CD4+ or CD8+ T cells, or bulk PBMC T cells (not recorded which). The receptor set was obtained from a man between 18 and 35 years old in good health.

CDR3 residues: CASSPDRTSGANVLTF. This sequence joins TRBV7-3 and TRBJ2-6; TCRdb indicates TRBD1, and absent DNA this call remains unverified. This CDR3 region has 16 residues. CDR1 is SGHTA, CDR2 FQGTGA, per germline.

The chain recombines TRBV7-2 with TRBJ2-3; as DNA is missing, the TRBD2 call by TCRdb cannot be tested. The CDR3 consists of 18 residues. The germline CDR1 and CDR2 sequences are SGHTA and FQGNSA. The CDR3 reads CASSRRLAGGEGADTQYF. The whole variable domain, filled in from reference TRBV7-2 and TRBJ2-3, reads GAGVSQSPSNKVTEKGKDVELRCDPISGHTALYWYRQSLGQGLEFLIYFQGNSAPDKSGLPSDRFSAERTGGSVSTLTIQRTQQEDSAVYLCASSRRLAGGEGADTQYFGPGTRLTVL.

CDR3 loop: CASSLVSARGTEAFF. The chain recombines TRBV12-3 or TRBV12-4 with TRBJ1-1; absent DNA, TCRdb's TRBD1 call cannot be checked. CDR3 size: 15 residues.

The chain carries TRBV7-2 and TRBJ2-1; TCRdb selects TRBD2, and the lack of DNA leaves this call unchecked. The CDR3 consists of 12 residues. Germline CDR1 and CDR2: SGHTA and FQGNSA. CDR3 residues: CASSFTSRSPFF.